Below, one T cell receptor beta chain is given with its context. What it recognizes is unknown. This sample was included in a study of T cells after posttransplantation cyclophosphamide. Study-level points and caveats: Recipient CMV seropositivity and CMV reactivation strongly tracked TRB clonality. Blood and skin or GI T cell repertoires showed limited TRB overlap. Later post-transplant blood repertoires were often dominated by donor CD8+ memory clones.

The protocol was immunoSEQ multiplex PCR, while the TCRdb copy is restricted to in-frame clones and leaves out a portion. The table has about 3,300 clones, around 78% seen once. On the day of bone marrow donation, the related graft donor provided peripheral blood. This clonotype originated in a woman in her sixties or seventies in good health, CMV-negative, and a related stem cell transplant donor. The material sequenced was memory CD8+ T cells sorted from blood.

The CDR3 loop reads CASSLTSGRYEQYF. The CDR3 DNA sequence: TGTGCCAGCAGTTTGACTAGCGGGAGGTACGAGCAGTACTTC. The chain has TRBV27 and TRBJ2-7; 13 bases line up with TRBD2. The CDR3 runs to 14 residues. The germline CDR1 and CDR2 sequences are MNHEY and SMNVEV (reference sequence). Trimming cost V 3 bases and J 4 bases; bases outside gene matches: 0.